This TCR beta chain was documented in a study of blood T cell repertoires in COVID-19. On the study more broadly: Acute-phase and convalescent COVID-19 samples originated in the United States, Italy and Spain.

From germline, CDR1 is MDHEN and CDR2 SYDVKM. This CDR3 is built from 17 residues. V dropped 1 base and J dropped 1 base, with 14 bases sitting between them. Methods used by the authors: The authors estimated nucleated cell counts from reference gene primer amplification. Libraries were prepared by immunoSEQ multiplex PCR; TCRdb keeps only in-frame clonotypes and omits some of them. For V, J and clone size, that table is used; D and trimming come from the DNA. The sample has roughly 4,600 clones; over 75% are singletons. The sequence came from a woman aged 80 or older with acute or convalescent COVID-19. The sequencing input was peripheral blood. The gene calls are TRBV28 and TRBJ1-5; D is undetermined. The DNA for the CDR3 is TGTGCCAGCAGTTTATCTGAGGGTTTTGACAGCAATCAGCCCCAGCATTTT. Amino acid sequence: CASSLSEGFDSNQPQHF.